This TCR beta chain derives from a study of cytomegalovirus exposure and HLA in healthy donors. Study-wide results and limits: Exclusion applied to some V segments, including TRBV6-2 and TRBV6-3, as they were indistinguishable. A later analysis by the authors found several of the most significant clusters apparently linked to common viral pathogens. Listed as cytomegalovirus-associated were roughly 180 TCR beta chains.

This clone has only one observation. Its antigen is still unknown. After removal of 6 bases from V and 1 base from J, the junction contained 4 bases not matched to a gene. Germline V gene sequence: CDR1 MNHEY, CDR2 SVGAGI. CDR3 size: 14 residues. PCR amplification relied on 60 Vbeta primers (plus 13 Jbeta primers). Here immunoSEQ multiplex PCR was the method, and the copy in TCRdb shows in-frame clones only, minus some. This table has some 200,000 clones, roughly 80% appearing once. V gene TRBV6-5 combines with J gene TRBJ1-1; 8 positions agree with TRBD1. Sample: PBMCs. This sequence originates from a man aged 40-55 years in good health and CMV-seropositive. The CDR3 loop reads CASRGQGGNTEAFF. DNA of the CDR3: TGTGCCAGCAGAGGACAGGGTGGGAACACTGAAGCTTTCTTT.